This T cell receptor beta chain originates from a study of blood T cell repertoires in COVID-19. The protocol was immunoSEQ multiplex PCR, while the TCRdb copy is restricted to in-frame clones and leaves out a portion. The repertoire has 350,000 or so clones, 88% of them found once; the top ten carry approximately 1%. Participants, about 18 to 90 years old, spanned 24 US areas. The CDR3 totals 16 residues. The germline V gene has CDR1 SEHNR and CDR2 FQNEAQ (reference sequence). Trimming removed 3 bases at V and 0 bases at J, with 11 bases between. Sequenced: PBMCs or T cells enriched from blood (not recorded which). J is TRBJ2-2 and V is TRBV7-9; D unresolved. This receptor was identified in a woman between 25 and 40 years old who had been exposed to COVID-19. The CDR3 here is CASSFVRTPNTGELFF. The CDR3 nucleotides read TGTGCCAGCAGCTTCGTTAGAACCCCGAACACCGGGGAGCTGTTTTTT.